The sequence of this T cell receptor (beta chain) was determined in a study of radiation and T cells in renal cell carcinoma. General study points: Baseline intratumoral clonotype presence is unknown without pretreatment biopsies. Top tumor clonotypes rose in blood 2 weeks post-radiation, then contracted.

Germline assignment: CDR1 GTSNPN and CDR2 SVGIG (reference sequence). The CDR3 has 15 residues. The junction had 7 bases not matched to a gene; V was cut back by 2 bases and J by 5 bases. Time point defined: blood 4 weeks post-SBRT, at nephrectomy. Specified treatment: 15 Gy SBRT to primary tumor, nephrectomy 4 weeks later. Radiation-treated patients gave blood at baseline, week 2 and week 4. Clones were read by immunoSEQ multiplex PCR, and TCRdb kept only the in-frame ones, dropping some. The table lists 130,000 to 150,000 clones, 86% of them singletons. This clone has a handful of counts. Its antigen is as yet unknown.

This chain uses TRBV30 with TRBJ1-1; TRBD1 matches 11 bases. This specimen consisted of blood, obtained from a patient whose treatment included radiotherapy and nephrectomy. This receptor was taken from a woman in her 50s with renal cell carcinoma. CDR3 DNA sequence: TGTGCCTGGAGTAAACCCGGGACAGGGGGAACTGAAGCTTTCTTT. It translates to CAWSKPGTGGTEAFF. The full variable domain, with the rest looked up from reference TRBV30 and TRBJ1-1, is SQTIHQWPATLVQPVGSPLSLECTVEGTSNPNLYWYRQAAGRGLQLLFYSVGIGQISSEVPQNLSASRPQDRQFILSSKKLLLSDSGFYLCAWSKPGTGGTEAFFGQGTRLTVV.